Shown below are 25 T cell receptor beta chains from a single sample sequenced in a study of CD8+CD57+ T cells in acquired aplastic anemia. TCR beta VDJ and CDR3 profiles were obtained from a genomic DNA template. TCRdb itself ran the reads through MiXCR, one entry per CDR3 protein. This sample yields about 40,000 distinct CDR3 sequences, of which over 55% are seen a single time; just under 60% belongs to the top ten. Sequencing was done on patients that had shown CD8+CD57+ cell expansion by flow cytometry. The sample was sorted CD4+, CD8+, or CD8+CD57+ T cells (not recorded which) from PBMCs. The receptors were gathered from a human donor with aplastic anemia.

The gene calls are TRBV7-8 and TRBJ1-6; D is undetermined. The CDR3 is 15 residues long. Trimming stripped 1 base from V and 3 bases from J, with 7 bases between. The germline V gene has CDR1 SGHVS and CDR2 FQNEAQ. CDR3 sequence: CASSLGQNYNSPLHF. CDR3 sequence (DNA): TGTGCCAGCAGCTTAGGGCAGAACTATAATTCACCCCTCCACTTT.

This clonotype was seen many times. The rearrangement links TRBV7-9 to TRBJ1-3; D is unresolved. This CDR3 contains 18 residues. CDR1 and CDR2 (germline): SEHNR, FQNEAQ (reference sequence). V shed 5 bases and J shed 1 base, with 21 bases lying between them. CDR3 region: CASSPPGPNLLSGNTIYF. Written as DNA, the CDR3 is TGTGCCAGCAGCCCCCCCGGGCCTAACTTACTTTCTGGAAACACCATATATTTT.

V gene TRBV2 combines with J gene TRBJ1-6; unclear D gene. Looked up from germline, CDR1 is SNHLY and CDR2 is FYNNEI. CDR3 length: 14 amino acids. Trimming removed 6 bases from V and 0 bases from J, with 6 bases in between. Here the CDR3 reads CASRSVSYNSPLHF. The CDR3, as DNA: TGTGCCAGCAGGAGTGTCTCCTATAATTCACCCCTCCACTTT.

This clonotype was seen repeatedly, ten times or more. The CDR3 DNA follows: TGTGCCAGTAGAGGCGGGGACCAAGAGACCCAGTACTTC. Translated: CASRGGDQETQYF. The rearrangement uses TRBV7-9 and TRBJ2-5; tentatively, D is TRBD2 (6 bases). The CDR3 consists of 13 residues. The germline V gene has CDR1 SEHNR and CDR2 FQNEAQ (reference sequence). V lost 9 bases, J lost 0 bases, and 11 bases lay in between.

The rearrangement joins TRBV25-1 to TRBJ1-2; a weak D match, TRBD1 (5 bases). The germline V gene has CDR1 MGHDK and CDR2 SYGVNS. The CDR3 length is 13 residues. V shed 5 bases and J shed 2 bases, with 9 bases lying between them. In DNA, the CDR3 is TGTGCCAGCAGTATACAGGCGAACTATGGCTACACCTTC. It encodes CASSIQANYGYTF.

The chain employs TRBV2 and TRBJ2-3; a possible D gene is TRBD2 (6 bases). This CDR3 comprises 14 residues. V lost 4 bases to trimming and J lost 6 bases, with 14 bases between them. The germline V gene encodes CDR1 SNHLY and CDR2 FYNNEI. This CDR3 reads CASSGGGVRDTQYF. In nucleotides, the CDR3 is TGTGCCAGCAGTGGTGGCGGGGTAAGGGATACGCAGTATTTT. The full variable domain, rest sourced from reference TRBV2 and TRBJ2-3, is EPEVTQTPSHQVTQMGQEVILRCVPISNHLYFYWYRQILGQKVEFLVSFYNNEISEKSEIFDDQFSVERPDGSNFTLKIRSTKLEDSAMYFCASSGGGVRDTQYFGPGTRLTVL.

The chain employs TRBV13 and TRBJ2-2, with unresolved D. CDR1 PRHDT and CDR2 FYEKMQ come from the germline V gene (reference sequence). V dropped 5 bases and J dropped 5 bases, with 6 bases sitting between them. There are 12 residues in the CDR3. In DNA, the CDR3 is TGTGCCAGCAGCCCCACGACCGGGGAGCTGTTTTTT. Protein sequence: CASSPTTGELFF.

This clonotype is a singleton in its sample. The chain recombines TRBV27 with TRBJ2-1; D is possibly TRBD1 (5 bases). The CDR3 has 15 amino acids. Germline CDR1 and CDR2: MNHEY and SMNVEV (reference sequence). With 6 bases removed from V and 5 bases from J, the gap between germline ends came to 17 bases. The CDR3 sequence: CASRSPGQGNNEQFF. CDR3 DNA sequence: TGTGCCAGCAGAAGCCCTGGGCAGGGCAACAATGAGCAGTTCTTC.

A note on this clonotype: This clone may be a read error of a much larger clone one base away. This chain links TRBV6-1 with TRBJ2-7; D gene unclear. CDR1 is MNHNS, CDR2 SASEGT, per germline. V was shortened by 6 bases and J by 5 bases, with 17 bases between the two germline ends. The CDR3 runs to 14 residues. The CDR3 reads CASRDSPGSHEQYF. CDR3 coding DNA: TGTGCCAGCAGAGATAGCCCAGGATCCCACGAGCAGTACTTC.

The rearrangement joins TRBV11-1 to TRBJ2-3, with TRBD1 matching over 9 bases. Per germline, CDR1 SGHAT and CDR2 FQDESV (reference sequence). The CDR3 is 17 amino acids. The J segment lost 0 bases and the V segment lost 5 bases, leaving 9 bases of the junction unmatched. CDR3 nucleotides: TGTGCCAGCAGCACCGGGACAGGGTTCGGGAGCACAGATACGCAGTATTTT. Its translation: CASSTGTGFGSTDTQYF.

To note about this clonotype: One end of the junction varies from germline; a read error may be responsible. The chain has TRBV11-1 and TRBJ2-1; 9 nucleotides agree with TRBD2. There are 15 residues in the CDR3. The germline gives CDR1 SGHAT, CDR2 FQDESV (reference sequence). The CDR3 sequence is CVSSFGGGAFHEQFF. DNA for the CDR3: TGTGTCAGCAGCTTCGGCGGGGGGGCCTTCCACGAGCAGTTCTTC.

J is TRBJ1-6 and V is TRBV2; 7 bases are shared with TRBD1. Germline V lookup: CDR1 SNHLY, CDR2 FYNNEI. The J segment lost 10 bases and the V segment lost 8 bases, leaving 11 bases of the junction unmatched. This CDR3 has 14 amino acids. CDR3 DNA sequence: TGTGCCAGCGGGGGGACGAGGGGGCGATCACCCCTCCACTTT. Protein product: CASGGTRGRSPLHF.

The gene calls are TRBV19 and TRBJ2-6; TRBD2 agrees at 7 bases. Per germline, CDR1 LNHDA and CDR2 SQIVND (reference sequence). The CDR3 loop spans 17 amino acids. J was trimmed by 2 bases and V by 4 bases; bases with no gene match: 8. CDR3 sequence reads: CASSTLGLVPGANVLTF. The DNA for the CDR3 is TGTGCCAGTAGTACCCTCGGACTAGTCCCTGGGGCCAACGTCCTGACTTTC.

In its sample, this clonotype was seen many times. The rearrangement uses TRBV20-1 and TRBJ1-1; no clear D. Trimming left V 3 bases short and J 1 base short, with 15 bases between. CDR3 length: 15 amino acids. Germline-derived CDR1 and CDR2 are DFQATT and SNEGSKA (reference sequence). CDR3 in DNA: TGCAGTGCTAGGCATGCCCTTACAGAGAACACTGAAGCTTTCTTT. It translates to CSARHALTENTEAFF.

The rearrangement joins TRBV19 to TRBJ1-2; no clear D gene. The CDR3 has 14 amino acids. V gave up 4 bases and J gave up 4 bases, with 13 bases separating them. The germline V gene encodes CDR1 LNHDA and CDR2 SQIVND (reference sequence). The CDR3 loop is CASSTRAAGYGYTF. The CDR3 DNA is TGTGCCAGTAGTACCCGGGCGGCGGGCTATGGCTACACCTTC.

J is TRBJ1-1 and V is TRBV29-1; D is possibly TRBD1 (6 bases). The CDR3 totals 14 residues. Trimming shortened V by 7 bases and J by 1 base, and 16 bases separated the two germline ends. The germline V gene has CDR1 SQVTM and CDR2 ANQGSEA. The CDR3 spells CSDGTRGPNTEAFF. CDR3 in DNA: TGCAGCGACGGGACAAGGGGACCGAACACTGAAGCTTTCTTT.

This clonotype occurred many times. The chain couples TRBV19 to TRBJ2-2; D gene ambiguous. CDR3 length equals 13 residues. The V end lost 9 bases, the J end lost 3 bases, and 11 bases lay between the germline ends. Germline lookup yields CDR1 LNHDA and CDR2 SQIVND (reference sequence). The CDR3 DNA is TGTGCCAGCACGGCCACCGACACCGGGGAGCTGTTTTTT. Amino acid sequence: CASTATDTGELFF. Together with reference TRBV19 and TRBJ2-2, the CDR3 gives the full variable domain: DGGITQSPKYLFRKEGQNVTLSCEQNLNHDAMYWYRQDPGQGLRLIYYSQIVNDFQKGDIAEGYSVSREKKESFPLTVTSAQKNPTAFYLCASTATDTGELFFGEGSRLTVL.

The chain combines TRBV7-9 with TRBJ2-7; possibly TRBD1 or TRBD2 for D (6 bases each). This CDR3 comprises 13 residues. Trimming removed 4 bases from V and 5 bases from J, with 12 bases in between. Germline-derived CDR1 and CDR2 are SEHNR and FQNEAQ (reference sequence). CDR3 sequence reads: CASSSPGADEQYF. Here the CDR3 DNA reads TGTGCCAGCAGCTCTCCGGGGGCTGACGAGCAGTACTTC.

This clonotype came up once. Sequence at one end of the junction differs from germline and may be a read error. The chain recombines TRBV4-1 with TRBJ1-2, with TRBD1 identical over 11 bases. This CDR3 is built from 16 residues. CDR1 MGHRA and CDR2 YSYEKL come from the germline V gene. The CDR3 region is CASSPGTGGRWDGYTF. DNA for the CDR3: TGTGCCAGCAGCCCCGGGACAGGGGGGCGGTGGGATGGCTACACCTTC.

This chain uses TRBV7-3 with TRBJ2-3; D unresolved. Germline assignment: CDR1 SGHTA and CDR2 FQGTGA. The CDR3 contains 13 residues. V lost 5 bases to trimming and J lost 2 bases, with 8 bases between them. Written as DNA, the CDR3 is TGTGCCAGCAGCCCTTATCTCACAGATACGCAGTATTTT. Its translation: CASSPYLTDTQYF.

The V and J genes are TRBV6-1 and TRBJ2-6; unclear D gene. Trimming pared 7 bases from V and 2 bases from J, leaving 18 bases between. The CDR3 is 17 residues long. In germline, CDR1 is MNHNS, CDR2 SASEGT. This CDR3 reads CASTLGHVDPGANVLTF. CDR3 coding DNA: TGTGCCAGCACCCTTGGGCACGTCGACCCTGGGGCCAACGTCCTGACTTTC.

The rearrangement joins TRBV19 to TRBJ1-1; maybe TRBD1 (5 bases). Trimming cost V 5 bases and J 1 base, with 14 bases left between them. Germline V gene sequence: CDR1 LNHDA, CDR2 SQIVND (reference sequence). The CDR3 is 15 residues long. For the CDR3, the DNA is TGTGCCAGTAGTCCCATCGGGACGGCGAACACTGAAGCTTTCTTT. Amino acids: CASSPIGTANTEAFF.

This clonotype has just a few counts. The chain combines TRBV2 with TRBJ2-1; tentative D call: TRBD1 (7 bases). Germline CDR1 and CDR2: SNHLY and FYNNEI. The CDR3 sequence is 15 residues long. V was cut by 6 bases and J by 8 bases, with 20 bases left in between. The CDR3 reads CASSHLQGGRDEQFF. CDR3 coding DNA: TGTGCCAGCAGCCATTTGCAGGGGGGCCGTGATGAGCAGTTCTTC. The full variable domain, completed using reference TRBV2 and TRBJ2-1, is EPEVTQTPSHQVTQMGQEVILRCVPISNHLYFYWYRQILGQKVEFLVSFYNNEISEKSEIFDDQFSVERPDGSNFTLKIRSTKLEDSAMYFCASSHLQGGRDEQFFGPGTRLTVL.

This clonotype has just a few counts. The CDR3 DNA is TGTGCCAGCAGACCGGGACTAGCGGGGGGCCCGTACACCGGGGAGCTGTTTTTT. It yields the protein CASRPGLAGGPYTGELFF. V is TRBV12-3 or TRBV12-4 and J is TRBJ2-2; 15 nucleotides match TRBD2. The CDR3 length is 18 residues. Germline trimming cut 6 bases from V and 3 bases from J; bases unmatched to any gene: 8.

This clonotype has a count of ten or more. The chain's CDR3 is CASSPRPQRGGRSSYNEQFF. The CDR3 bases are TGTGCCAGCAGCCCCCGCCCCCAGCGGGGGGGCCGAAGCTCCTACAATGAGCAGTTCTTC. The genes are TRBV14 and TRBJ2-1, with 10 bases that match TRBD2. The junction had 15 bases not matched to a gene; V was cut back by 4 bases and J by 0 bases. The CDR3 is 20 amino acids. Per germline, CDR1 SGHDN and CDR2 FVKESK.